This T cell receptor beta chain was sequenced for a study of T cell responses to AZD1222 COVID-19 vaccine. Study results and limitations: Repertoires in all cases were sampled only once the peak T cell response had passed. The donor cohort was predominantly white British with a female majority, and clonal diversity may have been underestimated.

A note on this clone: Antigen unknown.

The length of the CDR3 is 13 residues. V was cut by 5 bases and J by 0 bases, with 8 bases left in between. The germline gives CDR1 MNHEY, CDR2 SVGEGT. Clones were read by immunoSEQ multiplex PCR, and TCRdb kept only the in-frame ones, dropping some. The profile shows about 64,000 clones, about nine tenths of them singletons. The chain is built from TRBV6-2 or TRBV6-3 and TRBJ2-7; D might be TRBD1 (5 bases). This material consisted of peripheral blood, taken 28 days after the second dose of the MenACWY control vaccine. The sequence was obtained from an adult who received the MenACWY meningococcal vaccine as a control. This CDR3 is CASSGAISYEQYF. The DNA for the CDR3 is TGTGCCAGCAGTGGGGCAATCTCCTACGAGCAGTACTTC.